This passage covers 28 T cell receptor beta chains from one sample sequenced in a study of blood T cell repertoires in COVID-19. Using immunoSEQ multiplex PCR, the repertoire was profiled, and TCRdb retains in-frame clones only, with some absent. Counted here are tens of thousands of clones, approximately 80% occurring once; the ten biggest clones make up around 41%. Source material: peripheral blood. The receptors stem from a man older than 75 with acute or convalescent COVID-19.

The V gene is TRBV10-1, the J gene TRBJ1-1; D remains ambiguous. The germline V and J ends were trimmed by 5 bases and 1 base, with 8 bases remaining between them. The CDR3 covers 13 residues. Germline CDR1 WNHNN, CDR2 SYGVQD (reference sequence). DNA for the CDR3: TGCGCCAGCAGTTTACAACCGAACACTGAAGCTTTCTTT. This encodes CASSLQPNTEAFF.

V gene TRBV7-9 combines with J gene TRBJ1-2, with TRBD1 matching over 9 bases. The germline V gene has CDR1 SEHNR and CDR2 FQNEAQ (reference sequence). The V and J ends lost 3 bases and 7 bases, in that order; junction bases with no gene match: 3. The CDR3 runs to 13 residues. CDR3 residues: CASSLETGGGYTF. The CDR3 DNA reads TGTGCCAGCAGCTTGGAGACAGGGGGTGGCTACACCTTC.

In its sample, this clone was seen once. The J gene is TRBJ2-3, the V gene TRBV9, with TRBD2 identical over 8 bases. Germline V gene sequence: CDR1 SGDLS, CDR2 YYNGEE. J gave up 7 bases and V 4 bases, and 11 bases lay outside the gene matches. The CDR3 runs 15 residues. Here the CDR3 DNA reads TGTGCCAGCAGCCCGCTCCGCGGGGGGCCCTATACGCAGTATTTT. It encodes CASSPLRGGPYTQYF.

The chain employs TRBV7-2 and TRBJ2-1; TRBD2 matches 13 bases. The CDR3 covers 18 residues. Germline V gene data show CDR1 as SGHTA and CDR2 as FQGNSA. Trimming took 1 base from V and 6 from J; bases not matched to a gene: 9. Here the CDR3 DNA reads TGTGCCAGCAGCTTAGACAGAACTAGCGGGAGGGTGGGCAATGAGCAGTTCTTC. Protein product: CASSLDRTSGRVGNEQFF.

The chain is built from TRBV20-1 and TRBJ2-1; 7 bases map to TRBD1. This CDR3 is 11 amino acids long. Germline V lookup: CDR1 DFQATT, CDR2 SNEGSKA (reference sequence). The V segment lost 3 bases and the J segment 12 bases; nucleotides outside the gene matches: 5. The CDR3 DNA reads TGCAGTGCTAGCCGGGGACAGATGCAGTTCTTC. Amino acids: CSASRGQMQFF.

This clone has more than one count but fewer than ten. The chain employs TRBV11-2 and TRBJ2-5; no reliable D call. Germline V lookup: CDR1 SGHAT, CDR2 FQNNGV. The CDR3 covers 15 residues. V was cut by 1 base and J by 4 bases, with 13 bases left in between. The chain's CDR3 is CASSLVYAVGETQYF. CDR3 coding DNA: TGTGCCAGCAGCTTAGTCTACGCCGTCGGAGAGACCCAGTACTTC.

This rearrangement joins TRBV19 to TRBJ2-6; possibly TRBD1 for D (6 bases). Deletions cut 4 bases from V and 0 bases from J, with 16 bases between. The CDR3 covers 18 residues. The germline CDR1 and CDR2 sequences are LNHDA and SQIVND (reference sequence). DNA for the CDR3: TGTGCCAGTAGTACCTGGGGGACACTCCACTCTGGGGCCAACGTCCTGACTTTC. This gives the protein CASSTWGTLHSGANVLTF.

This clone occurred once. The chain joins TRBV18 to TRBJ1-4; the D gene is possibly TRBD1 (5 bases). CDR3 length equals 15 residues. V was shortened by 8 bases and J by 0 bases, with 13 bases between the two germline ends. The germline CDR1 and CDR2 sequences are KGHSH and LQKENI. The CDR3 sequence: CASTTRVATNEKLFF. The CDR3 bases are TGTGCCAGCACTACCAGGGTAGCAACTAATGAAAAACTGTTTTTT.

This clone turned up a few times. This chain connects TRBV18 to TRBJ1-5; D remains unclear. In germline, CDR1 is KGHSH, CDR2 LQKENI. V was cut by 3 bases and J by 0 bases, with 9 bases left in between. The CDR3 contains 15 residues. This CDR3 is CASSPNGFSNQPQHF. The CDR3 region has the DNA TGTGCCAGCTCACCCAACGGTTTTAGCAATCAGCCCCAGCATTTT. Full variable domain (missing parts from reference TRBV18 and TRBJ1-5): NAGVMQNPRHLVRRRGQEARLRCSPMKGHSHVYWYRQLPEEGLKFMVYLQKENIIDESGMPKERFSAEFPKEGPSILRIQQVVRGDSAAYFCASSPNGFSNQPQHFGDGTRLSIL.

V and J are TRBV27 and TRBJ1-3; D is unclear. Trimming took off 8 bases at V and 4 bases at J, with 12 bases between the two ends. Germline loops: CDR1 MNHEY, CDR2 SMNVEV (reference sequence). The CDR3 runs 13 residues. The CDR3 bases are TGTGCCAGCCGGAGTGGTTGGGGAAACACCATATATTTT. Its translation: CASRSGWGNTIYF.

The genes are TRBV4-2 and TRBJ2-3, with 13 bases lining up with TRBD2. V shed 0 bases and J 4 bases; nucleotides not matched to a gene: 7. The CDR3 runs 18 residues. Germline CDR1 and CDR2: LGHNA and YNFKEQ. The CDR3 sequence: CASSQDPPLAGGPDTQYF. CDR3 coding DNA: TGTGCCAGCAGCCAAGATCCCCCACTAGCGGGGGGGCCAGATACGCAGTATTTT.

This sequence joins TRBV10-1 and TRBJ1-1; 9 bases match TRBD1. The CDR3 is made up of 13 amino acids. From germline, CDR1 is WNHNN and CDR2 SYGVQD (reference sequence). V lost 6 bases and J lost 6; bases outside the gene matches: 5. In DNA, the CDR3 is TGCGCCAGCAGCGTGGACAGGGGTTCTGAAGCTTTCTTT. It codes for CASSVDRGSEAFF.

The chain links TRBV7-6 to TRBJ2-3; TRBD2 aligns across 9 bases. The CDR3 extends over 17 amino acids. V lost 3 bases, J lost 0 bases, and 7 bases stayed unmatched. Germline CDR1 reads SGHVS; CDR2 reads FNYEAQ. The CDR3, as DNA: TGTGCCAGCAGCTTGACTAGCGGACCTCCTAGCACAGATACGCAGTATTTT. Its protein product is CASSLTSGPPSTDTQYF.

This clone has just a few counts. V gene TRBV7-2 combines with J gene TRBJ1-2; 11 bases are shared with TRBD1. Germline V lookup: CDR1 SGHTA, CDR2 FQGNSA. V trimming: 6 bases; J trimming: 7 bases; junction bases outside the gene matches: 13. The CDR3 is made up of 16 amino acids. The DNA for the CDR3 is TGTGCCAGCAGTAAAGCTCTAGGACAGGGGGCTGGTGGCTACACCTTC. Translation: CASSKALGQGAGGYTF.

V gene TRBV7-9 combines with J gene TRBJ2-2; tentatively, D is TRBD2 (5 bases). Deletions cut 1 base from V and 4 bases from J, with 10 bases between. Germline CDR1 reads SEHNR; CDR2 reads FQNEAQ (reference sequence). The CDR3 consists of 15 residues. The CDR3 region is CASSLGLARTGELFF. In DNA, the CDR3 is TGTGCCAGCAGCTTAGGGCTAGCTCGCACCGGGGAGCTGTTTTTT. Drawing the rest from reference TRBV7-9 and TRBJ2-2, the complete variable domain is DTGVSQNPRHKITKRGQNVTFRCDPISEHNRLYWYRQTLGQGPEFLTYFQNEAQLEKSRLLSDRFSAERPKGSFSTLEIQRTEQGDSAMYLCASSLGLARTGELFFGEGSRLTVL.

The chain is built from TRBV11-3 and TRBJ1-1; D is unclear. The V end was cut by 5 bases, the J end by 7 bases, with 14 bases between. The CDR3 is 13 amino acids. Germline V gives CDR1 SGHNT, CDR2 YENEEA. The DNA for the CDR3 is TGTGCCAGCAGCCCGTTCCCCGGGAGTGAAGCTTTCTTT. It encodes CASSPFPGSEAFF.

V usage is TRBV7-8 and J usage is TRBJ2-7; 9 bases agree with TRBD1. This CDR3 spans 14 amino acids. The V gene's germline CDR1 is SGHVS and CDR2 FQNEAQ. V shed 5 bases and J 3 bases; nucleotides not matched to a gene: 5. The CDR3 protein is CASSRVGQGYEQYF. The CDR3 DNA follows: TGTGCCAGCAGCCGAGTGGGACAGGGCTACGAGCAGTACTTC.

This chain joins TRBV6-2 or TRBV6-3 and TRBJ1-5; a weak D match, TRBD1 (6 bases). Between the trimmed V and J ends, which lost 5 bases and 3 bases, there was a span of 11 bases. Germline CDR1 reads MNHEY; CDR2 reads SVGEGT. CDR3 length: 14 amino acids. CDR3 in amino acids: CASSRTDHNQPQHF. The CDR3 DNA is TGTGCCAGCAGTCGGACAGACCACAATCAGCCCCAGCATTTT.

The gene calls are TRBV9 and TRBJ2-2, with D hard to call. Trimming cost V 0 bases and J 1 base, with 7 bases left between them. The CDR3 is made up of 15 amino acids. Germline V lookup: CDR1 SGDLS, CDR2 YYNGEE. The CDR3 DNA reads TGTGCCAGCAGCGTAGCCTCAGGGAACACCGGGGAGCTGTTTTTT. Encoded protein: CASSVASGNTGELFF.

This rearrangement joins TRBV4-3 to TRBJ2-3, with TRBD2 matching over 12 bases. This CDR3 region has 18 residues. Losses at the gene ends were 0 bases for V and 4 bases for J; bases not matched to a gene: 8. Per the germline V gene, CDR1 is LGHNA and CDR2 is YSLEER. The CDR3 nucleotides are TGCGCCAGCAGCCAAGATAGCGTACTAGCGGGGGGACCAGATACGCAGTATTTT. Its translation is CASSQDSVLAGGPDTQYF.

The CDR3 nucleotides are TGTGCCAGCAAAACCGGCGGGACCGAGGCCTCCGAGCAGTACTTC. Translating it yields CASKTGGTEASEQYF. The V gene is TRBV28, the J gene TRBJ2-7; D possibly corresponds to TRBD2 (6 bases). The V end lost 7 bases, the J end lost 6 bases, and 22 bases lay between the germline ends. Germline lookup yields CDR1 MDHEN and CDR2 SYDVKM. This CDR3 has 15 amino acids.

CDR3 loop: CASSPEQGGSQHF. CDR3 sequence (DNA): TGTGCCAGCAGCCCGGAACAGGGGGGGTCCCAGCATTTT. The chain is built from TRBV7-2 and TRBJ1-5, with TRBD1 identical over 8 bases. J gave up 11 bases and V 5 bases, and 8 bases lay outside the gene matches. Germline loops: CDR1 SGHTA, CDR2 FQGNSA. CDR3 length: 13 residues.

V is TRBV28 and J is TRBJ1-2, with a weak D call TRBD1 (6 bases). Germline V gives CDR1 MDHEN, CDR2 SYDVKM. V was trimmed by 5 bases and J by 3 bases, leaving 16 bases between them. CDR3 length equals 15 residues. CDR3 amino acids: CASSLGGATYYGYTF. CDR3 sequence (DNA): TGTGCCAGCAGTCTGGGGGGGGCCACGTACTATGGCTACACCTTC.

The V call is TRBV19, the J call TRBJ1-5; TRBD1 is a possible D gene (5 bases). This CDR3 comprises 14 residues. V dropped 6 bases and J dropped 3 bases, with 12 bases sitting between them. CDR1 and CDR2 from the germline V gene are LNHDA and SQIVND (reference sequence). The CDR3 here is CASSRGGSNQPQHF. The CDR3 coding sequence is TGTGCCAGTAGCCGGGGGGGGTCCAATCAGCCCCAGCATTTT.

The chain links TRBV2 to TRBJ2-5; D is perhaps TRBD2 (6 bases). CDR1 and CDR2 (germline): SNHLY, FYNNEI. The CDR3 loop spans 15 amino acids. The germline V and J ends were trimmed by 0 bases and 5 bases, with 13 bases remaining between them. The CDR3 loop reads CASSEAKVGRETQYF. In nucleotides, the CDR3 is TGTGCCAGCAGTGAAGCTAAAGTAGGGAGGGAGACCCAGTACTTC.

The V and J genes are TRBV4-3 and TRBJ2-1, with D perhaps TRBD1 (5 bases). The CDR3 spans 14 residues. Germline assignment: CDR1 LGHNA and CDR2 YSLEER. The V end lost 0 bases, the J end lost 9 bases, and 12 bases lay between the germline ends. Here the CDR3 DNA reads TGCGCCAGCAGCCAAGATCTTGGGGCTCGTGAGCAGTTCTTC. It specifies CASSQDLGAREQFF.

The chain joins TRBV2 to TRBJ2-2; D is ambiguous. Trimming stripped 4 bases from V and 2 bases from J, with 8 bases between. This CDR3 has 14 residues. Germline lookup yields CDR1 SNHLY and CDR2 FYNNEI. CDR3: CASSVNFNTGELFF. As DNA, the CDR3 is TGTGCCAGCAGTGTTAACTTTAACACCGGGGAGCTGTTTTTT.

This chain uses TRBV19 with TRBJ1-1; TRBD1 agrees at 7 bases. Trimming cost V 5 bases and J 4 bases; bases outside gene matches: 10. The CDR3 sequence is 15 residues long. Germline CDR1 and CDR2: LNHDA and SQIVND (reference sequence). The CDR3 region has the DNA TGTGCCAGTAGTTCGACAGGGTTTTTGGGCACTGAAGCTTTCTTT. Translated, it gives CASSSTGFLGTEAFF.